These T cell receptor beta chains were read from a single sample in a study of cytomegalovirus exposure and HLA in healthy donors. Sequencing was performed with immunoSEQ multiplex PCR; in TCRdb, only in-frame clones are kept and a portion is missing. The sample gives roughly 150,000 clones, 50% to 75% of which show up once; about 2.9% is in the top ten. Sequenced input: PBMCs. These receptors were collected from a woman younger than 45 in good health and CMV-seropositive. The CDR3 runs from the conserved cysteine through the conserved F or W. The order of the fields is D gene, clone size, V gene, J gene, CDR3 DNA, CDR3 protein. A D gene is named only where the DNA matches it firmly. Expanded clones are given a class, and other clones once, few, many or no size at all.

d_gene: .; abundance: .; v_gene: TRBV5-1; j_gene: TRBJ2-7; CDR3nt: TGCGCCAGCAGCAGAGACAAGGCCTACGAGCAGTACTTC; CDR3aa: CASSRDKAYEQYF
d_gene: TRBD2; abundance: once; v_gene: TRBV9; j_gene: TRBJ2-7; CDR3nt: TGTGCCAGCAGCGTGCGGGGGGCGGGGCCCTCCTACGAGCAGTACTTC; CDR3aa: CASSVRGAGPSYEQYF
d_gene: .; abundance: .; v_gene: TRBV7-2; j_gene: TRBJ2-7; CDR3nt: TGTGCCAGCAGCTCAAGAGGCGGTCCCCCCTACGAGCAGTACTTC; CDR3aa: CASSSRGGPPYEQYF
d_gene: TRBD1; abundance: .; v_gene: TRBV6-5; j_gene: TRBJ2-1; CDR3nt: TGTGCCACCCGGGACAGACGAAATGAGCAGTTCTTC; CDR3aa: CATRDRRNEQFF
d_gene: TRBD2; abundance: .; v_gene: TRBV19; j_gene: TRBJ2-1; CDR3nt: TGTGCCAGTAGTTGGACTAGCGGGAGGGCCATGAATGAGCAGTTCTTC; CDR3aa: CASSWTSGRAMNEQFF
d_gene: .; abundance: few; v_gene: TRBV4-1; j_gene: TRBJ1-5; CDR3nt: TGCGCCAGCAGTTCGACTGGAAATCAGCCCCAGCATTTT; CDR3aa: CASSSTGNQPQHF
d_gene: .; abundance: once; v_gene: TRBV10-1; j_gene: TRBJ2-2; CDR3nt: TGCGCCAGCAGGACTAGTAAGGGCGGGGAGCTGTTTTTT; CDR3aa: CASRTSKGGELFF
d_gene: .; abundance: .; v_gene: TRBV6-1; j_gene: TRBJ1-5; CDR3nt: TGTGCCAGCAGTGAAGCGAATGCGGGGGTGCCCCAGCATTTT; CDR3aa: CASSEANAGVPQHF
d_gene: TRBD2; abundance: .; v_gene: TRBV6-5; j_gene: TRBJ2-5; CDR3nt: TGTGCCAGCAGGCCGCGGGGGGAGGGCGAGACCCAGTACTTC; CDR3aa: CASRPRGEGETQYF
d_gene: .; abundance: .; v_gene: TRBV7-6; j_gene: TRBJ2-2; CDR3nt: TGTGCCAGCAGCCCAATCACCGGGGAGCTGTTTTTT; CDR3aa: CASSPITGELFF
d_gene: TRBD2; abundance: .; v_gene: TRBV6-4; j_gene: TRBJ2-3; CDR3nt: TGTGCCAGCAGTCCCCTAGCGGGGGCCACAGATACGCAGTATTTT; CDR3aa: CASSPLAGATDTQYF
d_gene: .; abundance: .; v_gene: TRBV5-1; j_gene: TRBJ1-6; CDR3nt: TGCGCCAGCACACAATCCACAGGTTCACCCCTCCACTTT; CDR3aa: CASTQSTGSPLHF
d_gene: .; abundance: .; v_gene: TRBV29-1; j_gene: TRBJ2-5; CDR3nt: TGCAGCTTTTACGAGAGCGGAGAGACCCAGTACTTC; CDR3aa: CSFYESGETQYF
d_gene: TRBD1; abundance: .; v_gene: TRBV27; j_gene: TRBJ1-2; CDR3nt: TGTGCCAGCAGACAGGGGGGCGCCTATGGCTACACCTTC; CDR3aa: CASRQGGAYGYTF
d_gene: .; abundance: few; v_gene: TRBV2; j_gene: TRBJ1-5; CDR3nt: TGTGCCAGCAGCCAAGGCAGGATTAATCAGCCCCAGCATTTT; CDR3aa: CASSQGRINQPQHF